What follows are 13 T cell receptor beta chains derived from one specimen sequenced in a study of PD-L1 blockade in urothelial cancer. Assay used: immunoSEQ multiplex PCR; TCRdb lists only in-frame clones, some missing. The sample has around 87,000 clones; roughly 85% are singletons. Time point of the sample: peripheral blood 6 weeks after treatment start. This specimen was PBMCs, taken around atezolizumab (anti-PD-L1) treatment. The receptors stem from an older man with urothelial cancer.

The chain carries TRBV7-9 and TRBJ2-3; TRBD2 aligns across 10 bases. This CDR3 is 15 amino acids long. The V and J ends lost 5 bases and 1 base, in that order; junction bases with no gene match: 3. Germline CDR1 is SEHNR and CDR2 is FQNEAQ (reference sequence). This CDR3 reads CASSPGTSGTDTQYF. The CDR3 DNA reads TGTGCCAGCAGCCCAGGGACTAGCGGCACAGATACGCAGTATTTT.

Here the CDR3 reads CASSSPTGGLWETQYF. The DNA of the CDR3 is TGTGCCAGCAGCTCACCTACCGGGGGATTATGGGAGACCCAGTACTTC. This chain connects TRBV11-2 to TRBJ2-5, with TRBD2 as a possible D gene (6 bases). V was cut by 4 bases and J by 5 bases, with 20 bases left in between. The CDR3 covers 16 residues. Germline V lookup: CDR1 SGHAT, CDR2 FQNNGV. The full variable domain, with the rest looked up from reference TRBV11-2 and TRBJ2-5, is EAGVAQSPRYKIIEKRQSVAFWCNPISGHATLYWYQQILGQGPKLLIQFQNNGVVDDSQLPKDRFSAERLKGVDSTLKIQPAKLEDSAVYLCASSSPTGGLWETQYFGPGTRLLVL.

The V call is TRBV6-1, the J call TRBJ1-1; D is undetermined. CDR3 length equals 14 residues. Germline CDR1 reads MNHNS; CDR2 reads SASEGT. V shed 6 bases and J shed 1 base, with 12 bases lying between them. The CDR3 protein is CASRDINRNTEAFF. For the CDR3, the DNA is TGTGCCAGCAGGGATATCAACAGGAACACTGAAGCTTTCTTT.

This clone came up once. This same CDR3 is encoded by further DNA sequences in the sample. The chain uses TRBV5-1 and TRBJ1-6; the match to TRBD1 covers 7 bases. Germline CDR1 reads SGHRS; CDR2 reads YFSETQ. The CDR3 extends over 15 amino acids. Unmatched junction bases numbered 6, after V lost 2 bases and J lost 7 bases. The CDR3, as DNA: TGCGCCAGCAGCTTTGAGGGGGCCGCAAATTCACCCCTCCACTTT. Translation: CASSFEGAANSPLHF.

Written as DNA, the CDR3 is TGTGCCAGCAGCCCCTCGGGACAGTCCTACGAGCAGTACTTC. Its protein is CASSPSGQSYEQYF. The chain combines TRBV7-9 with TRBJ2-7; 7 bases line up with TRBD1. Germline V gene lookup returns CDR1 SEHNR and CDR2 FQNEAQ (reference sequence). This CDR3 has 14 amino acids. The J segment lost 1 base and the V segment lost 5 bases, leaving 5 bases of the junction unmatched.

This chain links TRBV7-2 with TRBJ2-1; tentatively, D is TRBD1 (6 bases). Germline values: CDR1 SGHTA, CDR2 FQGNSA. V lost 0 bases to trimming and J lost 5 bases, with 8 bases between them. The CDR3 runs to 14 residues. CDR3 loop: CASSLATGNNEQFF. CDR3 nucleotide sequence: TGTGCCAGCAGCTTAGCGACAGGCAACAATGAGCAGTTCTTC.

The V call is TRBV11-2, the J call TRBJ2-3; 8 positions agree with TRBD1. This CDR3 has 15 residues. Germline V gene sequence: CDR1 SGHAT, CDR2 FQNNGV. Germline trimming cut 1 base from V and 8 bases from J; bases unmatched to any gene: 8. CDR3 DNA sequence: TGTGCCAGCAGCTTAGGGAGGCAGGGGGCGAGTACGCAGTATTTT. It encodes CASSLGRQGASTQYF.

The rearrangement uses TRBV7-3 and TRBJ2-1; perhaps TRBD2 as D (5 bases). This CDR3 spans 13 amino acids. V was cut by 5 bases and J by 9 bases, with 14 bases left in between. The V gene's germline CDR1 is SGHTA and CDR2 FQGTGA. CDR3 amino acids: CASSPHGGSEQFF. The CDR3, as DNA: TGTGCCAGCAGCCCTCATGGAGGAAGTGAGCAGTTCTTC.

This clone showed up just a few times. Here the CDR3 reads CAISPDRERVNEQFF. As DNA, the CDR3 is TGTGCCATCAGCCCGGACAGGGAAAGAGTCAATGAGCAGTTCTTC. The rearrangement joins TRBV10-3 to TRBJ2-1, with TRBD1 matching over 8 bases. The CDR3 length is 15 residues. Germline CDR1 reads ENHRY; CDR2 reads SYGVKD. The ends lost 6 bases at V and 6 bases at J; junction bases unmatched: 10.

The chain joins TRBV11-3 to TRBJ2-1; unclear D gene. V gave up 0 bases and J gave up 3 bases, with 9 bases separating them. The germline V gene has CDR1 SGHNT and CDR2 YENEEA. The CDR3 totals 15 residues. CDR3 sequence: CASSLDRHSYNEQFF. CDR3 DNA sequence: TGTGCCAGCAGCTTAGATAGGCACAGCTACAATGAGCAGTTCTTC.

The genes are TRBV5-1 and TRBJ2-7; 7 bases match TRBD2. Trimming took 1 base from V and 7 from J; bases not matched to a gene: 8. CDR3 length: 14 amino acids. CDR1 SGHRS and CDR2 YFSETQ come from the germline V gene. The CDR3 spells CASSLPGLNGEQYF. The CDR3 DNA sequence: TGCGCCAGCAGCTTGCCGGGACTAAACGGAGAGCAGTACTTC.

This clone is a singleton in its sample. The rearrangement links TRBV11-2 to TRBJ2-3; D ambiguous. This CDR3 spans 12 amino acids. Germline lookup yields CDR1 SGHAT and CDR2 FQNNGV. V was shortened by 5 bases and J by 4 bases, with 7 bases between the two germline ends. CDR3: CASSHPPDTQYF. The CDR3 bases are TGTGCCAGCAGCCATCCCCCAGATACGCAGTATTTT.

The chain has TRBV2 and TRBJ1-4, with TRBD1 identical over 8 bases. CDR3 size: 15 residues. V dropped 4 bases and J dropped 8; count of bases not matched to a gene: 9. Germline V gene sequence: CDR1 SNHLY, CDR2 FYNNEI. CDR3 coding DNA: TGTGCCAGCAGTGGCCCCGGACAGGGCGGAGAAAAACTGTTTTTT. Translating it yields CASSGPGQGGEKLFF.